This paragraph covers one T cell receptor (beta chain) sequence. The antigen is unknown. Profiling relied on immunoSEQ multiplex PCR, and the TCRdb table lists in-frame clones only, not all of them. The data hold tens of thousands of clones, with 82% observed a single time. The sample originates from a study of T cell responses to AZD1222 COVID-19 vaccine. Overall study results and limits: The CD4 TCRs associated with vaccination extended across spike and predominated at 160-218 and 743-854.

Trimming took 5 bases from V and 2 from J; bases not matched to a gene: 15. The germline V gene encodes CDR1 SGHTA and CDR2 FQGTGA. This CDR3 is 18 amino acids long. This receptor was obtained from an adult in good health. Sample: peripheral blood, taken on day 0 of AZD1222 vaccination. V and J are TRBV7-3 and TRBJ2-3, with 8 bases fitting TRBD1. The CDR3 nucleotides are TGTGCCAGCAGCCTTGCCGGGACAGGAACATTTTTCACAGATACGCAGTATTTT. Protein sequence: CASSLAGTGTFFTDTQYF.